This TCR beta chain was identified during a study of T cell changes during pregnancy in multiple sclerosis. Only in-frame clones appear in the TCRdb table, and some are missing; sequencing was by immunoSEQ multiplex PCR. Here the sample spans 33,000 or so clones, under 95% being singletons. Germline V gives CDR1 SGHKS, CDR2 YYEKEE (reference sequence). This CDR3 is 17 amino acids long. V was clipped by 4 bases and J by 7 bases; unmatched bases: 16. The sequences come from peripheral blood, collected in the third trimester of pregnancy. The chain carries TRBV5-5 and TRBJ2-1; 8 nucleotides match TRBD1. This TCR came from a female donor in good health, enrolled as a control in a pregnancy study. The CDR3 bases are TGTGCCAGCAGCCACCCGCAACCCAGGGGGCGCGGTAATGAGCAGTTCTTC. This encodes CASSHPQPRGRGNEQFF.